The TCR beta chain under discussion was sequenced for a study of T-cell memory formation after mild COVID-19. Looking at the study overall: The TCR clusters were mostly specific to one donor.

This clonotype was seen a few times. TCRdb fed the 5' RACE reads into MiXCR, producing one record per CDR3 protein. The table lists 200,000 to 250,000 distinct CDR3 sequences, 27% of them singletons, with about an eighth in the top ten. Germline CDR1 reads SGHTA; CDR2 reads FQGNSA. Trimming removed 4 bases at V and 2 bases at J, with 15 bases between. The CDR3 totals 15 residues. The sequence came from an adult woman who had mild COVID-19 (a few samples of this study predate the infection). Cell type and time point are not known. Sequences were obtained from PBMCs or a T cell subset sorted from them (not recorded which). The rearrangement links TRBV7-2 to TRBJ2-7; D is ambiguous. The CDR3: CASSSPNHGTYEQYF. In DNA form, the CDR3 reads TGTGCCAGCAGCTCTCCTAATCACGGTACCTACGAGCAGTACTTC.